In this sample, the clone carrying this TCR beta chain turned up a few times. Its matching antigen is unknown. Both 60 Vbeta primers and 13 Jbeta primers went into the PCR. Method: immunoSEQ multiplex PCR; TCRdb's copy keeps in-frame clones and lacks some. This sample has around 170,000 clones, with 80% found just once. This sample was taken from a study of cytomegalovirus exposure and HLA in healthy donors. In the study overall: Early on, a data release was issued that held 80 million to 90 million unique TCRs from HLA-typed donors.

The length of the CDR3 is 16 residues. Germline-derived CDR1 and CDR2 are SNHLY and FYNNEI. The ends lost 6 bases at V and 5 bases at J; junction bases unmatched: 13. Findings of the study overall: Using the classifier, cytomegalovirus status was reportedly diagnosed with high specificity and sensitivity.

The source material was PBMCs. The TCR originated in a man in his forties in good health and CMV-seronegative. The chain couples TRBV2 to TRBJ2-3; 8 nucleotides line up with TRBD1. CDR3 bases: TGTGCCAGCAGCCCCTCGGGCAGGGGGCGAGAAGATACGCAGTATTTT. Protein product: CASSPSGRGREDTQYF.